The clone carrying this T cell receptor (beta chain) was counted a few times. As yet, its antigen is unknown. This entry comes from a study of response to subunit inactivated influenza vaccine. Study-wide results and limits: Authors suggested each seasonal influenza vaccination recruits few new T cells.

TCRdb itself ran the RT-PCR reads through MiXCR, one entry per CDR3 protein. The sample consists of 500,000 to 650,000 distinct CDR3 sequences, less than 8% of them appearing once. V shed 2 bases, J shed 0 bases, and the junction held 5 bases outside the gene matches. CDR1 DFQATT and CDR2 SNEGSKA come from the germline V gene (reference sequence). The CDR3 totals 16 residues. The source is a man in his fifties or sixties who received an inactivated influenza vaccine. The chain couples TRBV20-1 to TRBJ2-1, with TRBD2 matching over 9 bases. The source material was PBMCs from blood, sampled about 23 months after vaccination. This chain's CDR3 is CSARLTSGSSYNEQFF. In nucleotides, the CDR3 is TGCAGTGCTAGACTGACTAGCGGTAGCTCCTACAATGAGCAGTTCTTC.